Following are 16 T cell receptor beta chains from one sample sequenced in a study of regulatory T cells in long-lasting Graves disease. The time point is: newly diagnosed GD, antithyroid drugs for less than 3 months. The TCR library was made from RNA extracted from PBMCs. Sequencing libraries for TCR beta were prepared with iRepertoire HTBI primers and Arm-PCR of CDR3 regions. TCRdb independently ran MiXCR on the multiplex PCR reads; one entry per CDR3 protein. Among some 500,000 distinct CDR3 sequences listed, 16% were seen once. This sample also belongs to another study, concerning T cells in Graves' hyperthyroidism and ophthalmopathy.

The input for sequencing was peripheral blood mononuclear cells (PBMCs), taken at new diagnosis, from a patient treated with antithyroid drugs. The receptors come from a woman aged 35-65 years with Graves disease.

This clonotype was counted between two and nine times. The V call is TRBV5-1, the J call TRBJ2-3, with TRBD2 matching 9 bases. The length of the CDR3 is 14 residues. The J segment lost 4 bases and the V segment lost 3 bases, leaving 3 bases of the junction unmatched. The germline CDR1 and CDR2 sequences are SGHRS and YFSETQ. The CDR3 loop is CASSSLAGSDTQYF. CDR3 coding DNA: TGCGCCAGCAGCTCTCTAGCGGGGTCAGATACGCAGTATTTT.

The genes are TRBV19 and TRBJ1-6; D may be TRBD1 (5 bases). This CDR3 has 14 residues. The germline CDR1 and CDR2 sequences are LNHDA and SQIVND (reference sequence). The ends were cut back, 7 bases at V and 7 bases at J, with 14 bases in the middle. The CDR3 DNA follows: TGTGCCAGTAAATTGTTCCAGGGCAATTCACCCCTCCACTTT. The encoded protein is CASKLFQGNSPLHF.

This clonotype was seen just once. The chain employs TRBV6-2 or TRBV6-3 and TRBJ2-5; 10 bases line up with TRBD1. Germline loops: CDR1 MNHEY, CDR2 SVGEGT. The CDR3 has 16 amino acids. The trim removed 0 bases at V and 5 bases at J, leaving 6 bases unmatched. CDR3 coding DNA: TGTGCCAGCAGTTACTCGCCGGGACAGGGGCATGAGACCCAGTACTTC. Protein: CASSYSPGQGHETQYF.

This clonotype was detected many times. This rearrangement joins TRBV5-1 to TRBJ2-1; a possible D gene is TRBD1 (5 bases). The CDR3 has 15 amino acids. Germline V gives CDR1 SGHRS, CDR2 YFSETQ. Between the trimmed V and J ends, which lost 5 bases and 5 bases, there was a span of 17 bases. CDR3 region: CASSIPRTPNNEQFF. CDR3 DNA sequence: TGCGCCAGCAGTATACCTAGGACACCTAACAATGAGCAGTTCTTC.

At least ten counts were recorded for this clonotype. Sequence at one end of the junction differs from germline and may be a read error. This chain joins TRBV7-8 and TRBJ1-6; D is ambiguous. CDR3 length: 16 residues. Looked up from germline, CDR1 is SGHVS and CDR2 is FQNEAQ. For the CDR3, the DNA is TGCGCCAGCAGCTTAGGGAGCGGAGGCTATAATTCACCCCTCCACTTT. Its translation: CASSLGSGGYNSPLHF.

At least ten counts were recorded for this clonotype. The chain recombines TRBV7-2 with TRBJ1-2, with D uncertain. V shed 1 base and J shed 7 bases, with 10 bases lying between them. This CDR3 contains 13 residues. Germline lookup yields CDR1 SGHTA and CDR2 FQGNSA. The CDR3 loop reads CASSLVGSGGYTF. The CDR3 DNA reads TGTGCCAGCAGCTTAGTAGGGAGTGGTGGCTACACCTTC.

The V call is TRBV20-1, the J call TRBJ2-2, with D hard to call. CDR1 and CDR2 (germline): DFQATT, SNEGSKA (reference sequence). CDR3 size: 10 residues. CDR3 residues: CKPNTGELFF. As DNA, the CDR3 is TGCAAGCCGAACACCGGGGAGCTGTTTTTT.

This clonotype was detected many times. V is TRBV12-3 or TRBV12-4 and J is TRBJ1-1, with a tentative D call TRBD1 (5 bases). This CDR3 contains 13 residues. With 8 bases removed from V and 1 base from J, the gap between germline ends came to 11 bases. CDR3 region: CASEGLTNTEAFF. The CDR3 nucleotides read TGTGCCAGCGAGGGGTTGACGAACACTGAAGCTTTCTTT.

This clonotype was observed at least ten times. The V gene is TRBV7-9, the J gene TRBJ1-1; the match to TRBD1 covers 9 bases. The germline CDR1 and CDR2 sequences are SEHNR and FQNEAQ (reference sequence). The CDR3 extends over 14 amino acids. Trimming took 6 bases from V and 4 from J; bases not matched to a gene: 6. DNA for the CDR3: TGTGCCAGCAGTAACAGGGGGCATGTCACTGAAGCTTTCTTT. Encoded protein: CASSNRGHVTEAFF.

This clonotype showed up many times. The chain joins TRBV11-3 to TRBJ2-3; D possibly matches TRBD1 or TRBD2 (6 bases each). CDR1 is SGHNT and CDR2 is YENEEA in the germline V gene. The V gene lost 5 bases and the J gene lost 2 bases, with 11 bases spanning the gap. The CDR3 is made up of 14 amino acids. The CDR3 region is CASSLRGDTDTQYF. As DNA, the CDR3 is TGTGCCAGCAGCCTAAGGGGGGACACAGATACGCAGTATTTT.

This chain joins TRBV7-9 and TRBJ2-1; D call uncertain. Deletions cut 2 bases from V and 15 bases from J, with 11 bases between. The CDR3 sequence is 11 residues long. Germline CDR1 reads SEHNR; CDR2 reads FQNEAQ (reference sequence). CDR3 sequence reads: CASSLSVEGFF. CDR3 in DNA: TGTGCCAGCAGCTTATCGGTAGAAGGGTTCTTC.

This clonotype appeared a single time. The chain uses TRBV28 and TRBJ2-1, with TRBD2 identical over 11 bases. V dropped 5 bases and J dropped 1; count of bases not matched to a gene: 4. The germline V gene encodes CDR1 MDHEN and CDR2 SYDVKM. There are 16 residues in the CDR3. The CDR3 sequence is CASSIGLAGSYNEQFF. As DNA, the CDR3 is TGTGCCAGCAGTATCGGACTAGCGGGTTCCTACAATGAGCAGTTCTTC.

This clonotype was detected a few times. This rearrangement joins TRBV27 to TRBJ2-3, with 11 bases identical to TRBD2. The length of the CDR3 is 16 residues. Germline lookup yields CDR1 MNHEY and CDR2 SMNVEV (reference sequence). V lost 4 bases, J lost 5 bases, and 8 bases stayed unmatched. Here the CDR3 DNA reads TGTGCCAGCAGTTCGACTAGCGGGGTAGGTCGAGATACGCAGTATTTT. It yields the protein CASSSTSGVGRDTQYF.

This clonotype was seen once. The V call is TRBV6-1, the J call TRBJ2-3; 15 positions agree with TRBD2. CDR3 length: 19 residues. Germline V gene data show CDR1 as MNHNS and CDR2 as SASEGT. V gave up 0 bases and J gave up 5 bases; unmatched junction bases: 9. Here the CDR3 DNA reads TGTGCCAGCAGTGAAGCGGGAGGACTAGCGGGGGGGGCTGGAGATACGCAGTATTTT. Translating it yields CASSEAGGLAGGAGDTQYF.

This clonotype has at least ten counts. This chain links TRBV18 with TRBJ2-3; the D gene could be TRBD1 or TRBD2 (7 bases each). Trimming pared 3 bases from V and 0 bases from J, leaving 19 bases between. This CDR3 spans 18 amino acids. Germline values: CDR1 KGHSH, CDR2 LQKENI. The CDR3, as DNA: TGTGCCAGCTCACCCCGACAGGGAGGGCCATCTAGCACAGATACGCAGTATTTT. Its protein is CASSPRQGGPSSTDTQYF.

At least ten counts were recorded for this clonotype. This rearrangement joins TRBV6-9 to TRBJ1-1; 9 bases line up with TRBD1. This CDR3 is built from 13 residues. Germline assignment: CDR1 MNHGY and CDR2 SVAAGI. The trim removed 4 bases at V and 11 bases at J, leaving 8 bases unmatched. CDR3 loop: CASSFSRTGEAFF. Written as DNA, the CDR3 is TGTGCCAGCAGTTTTTCCCGGACAGGGGAGGCTTTCTTT.